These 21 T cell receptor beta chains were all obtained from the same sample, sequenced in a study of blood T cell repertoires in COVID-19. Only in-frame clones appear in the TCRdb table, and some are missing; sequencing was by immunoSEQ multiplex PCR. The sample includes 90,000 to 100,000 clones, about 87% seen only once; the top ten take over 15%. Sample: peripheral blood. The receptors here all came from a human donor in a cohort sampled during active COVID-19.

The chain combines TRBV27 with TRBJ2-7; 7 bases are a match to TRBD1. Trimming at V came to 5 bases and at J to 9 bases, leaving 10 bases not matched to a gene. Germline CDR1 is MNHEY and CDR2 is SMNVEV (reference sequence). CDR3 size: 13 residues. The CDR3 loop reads CASSRQGVTRQYF. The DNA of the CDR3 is TGTGCCAGCAGTAGACAGGGTGTCACTCGGCAGTACTTC.

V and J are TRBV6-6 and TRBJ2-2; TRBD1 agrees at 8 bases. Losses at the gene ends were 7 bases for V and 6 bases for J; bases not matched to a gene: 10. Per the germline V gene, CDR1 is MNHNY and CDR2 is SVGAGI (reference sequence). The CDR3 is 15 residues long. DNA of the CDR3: TGTGCCAGCAATGTCAGGGGGCGTATACCCGGGGAGCTGTTTTTT. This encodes CASNVRGRIPGELFF.

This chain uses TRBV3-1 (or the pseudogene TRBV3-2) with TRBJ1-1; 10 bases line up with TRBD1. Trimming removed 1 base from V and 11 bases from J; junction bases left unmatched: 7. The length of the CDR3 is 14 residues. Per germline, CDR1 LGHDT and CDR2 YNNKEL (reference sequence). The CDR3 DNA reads TGTGCCAGCAGCCAAGGGTCGGACAGGGGGACGGCTTTCTTT. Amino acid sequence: CASSQGSDRGTAFF.

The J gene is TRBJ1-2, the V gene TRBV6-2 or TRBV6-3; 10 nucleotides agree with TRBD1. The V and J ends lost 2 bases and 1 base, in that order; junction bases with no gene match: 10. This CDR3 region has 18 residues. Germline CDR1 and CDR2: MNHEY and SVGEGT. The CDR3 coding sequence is TGTGCCAGCAGTTACAGAGGGACAGGGGCCCGGAGTAACTATGGCTACACCTTC. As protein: CASSYRGTGARSNYGYTF.

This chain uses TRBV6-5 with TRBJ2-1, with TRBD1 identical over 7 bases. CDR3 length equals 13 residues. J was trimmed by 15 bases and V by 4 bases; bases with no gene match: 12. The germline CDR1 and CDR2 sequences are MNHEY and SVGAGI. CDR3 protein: CASSSLGSQGLFF. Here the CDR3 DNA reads TGTGCCAGCAGTTCACTTGGGTCACAGGGGCTGTTCTTC.

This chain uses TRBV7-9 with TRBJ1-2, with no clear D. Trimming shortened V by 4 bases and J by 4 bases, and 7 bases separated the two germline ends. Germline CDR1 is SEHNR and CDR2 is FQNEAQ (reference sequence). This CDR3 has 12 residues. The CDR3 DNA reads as TGTGCCAGCAGCTCTGGAGGCTATGGCTACACCTTC. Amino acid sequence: CASSSGGYGYTF. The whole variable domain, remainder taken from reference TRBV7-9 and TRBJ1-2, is DTGVSQNPRHKITKRGQNVTFRCDPISEHNRLYWYRQTLGQGPEFLTYFQNEAQLEKSRLLSDRFSAERPKGSFSTLEIQRTEQGDSAMYLCASSSGGYGYTFGSGTRLTVV.

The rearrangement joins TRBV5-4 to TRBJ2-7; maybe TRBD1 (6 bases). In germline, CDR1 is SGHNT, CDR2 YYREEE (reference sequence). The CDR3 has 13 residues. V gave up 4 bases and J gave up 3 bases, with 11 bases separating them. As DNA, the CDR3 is TGTGCCAGCAGCCCCCAGGGGAGCTACGAGCAGTACTTC. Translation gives CASSPQGSYEQYF.

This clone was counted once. The DNA for the CDR3 is TGTGCCAGCAGCAAATACTCAGACAGCTCCTACGAGCAGTACTTC. It codes for CASSKYSDSSYEQYF. This chain connects TRBV11-1 to TRBJ2-7, with D maybe TRBD1 (5 bases). The germline V gene encodes CDR1 SGHAT and CDR2 FQDESV (reference sequence). There are 15 residues in the CDR3. Trimming shortened V by 5 bases and J by 0 bases, and 14 bases separated the two germline ends.

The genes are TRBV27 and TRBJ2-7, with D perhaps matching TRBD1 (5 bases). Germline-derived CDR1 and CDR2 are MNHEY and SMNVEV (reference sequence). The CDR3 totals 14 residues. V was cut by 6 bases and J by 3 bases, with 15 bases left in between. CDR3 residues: CASSQTAYSYEQYF. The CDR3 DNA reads TGTGCCAGCAGCCAGACAGCTTACAGCTACGAGCAGTACTTC.

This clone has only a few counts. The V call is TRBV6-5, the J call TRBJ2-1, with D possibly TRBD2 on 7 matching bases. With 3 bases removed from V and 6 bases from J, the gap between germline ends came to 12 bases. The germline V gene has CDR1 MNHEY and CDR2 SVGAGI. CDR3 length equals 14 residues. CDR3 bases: TGTGCCAGCAGTTATGGGGGGGCGGGCAATGAGCAGTTCTTC. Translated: CASSYGGAGNEQFF.

CDR3 residues: CASNPGGSNTGELFF. CDR3 bases: TGTGCCAGCAACCCTGGGGGCTCGAACACCGGGGAGCTGTTTTTT. The genes are TRBV2 and TRBJ2-2, with D possibly TRBD1 on 6 matching bases. V dropped 7 bases and J dropped 0 bases, with 12 bases sitting between them. Germline V gene sequence: CDR1 SNHLY, CDR2 FYNNEI. The CDR3 totals 15 residues.

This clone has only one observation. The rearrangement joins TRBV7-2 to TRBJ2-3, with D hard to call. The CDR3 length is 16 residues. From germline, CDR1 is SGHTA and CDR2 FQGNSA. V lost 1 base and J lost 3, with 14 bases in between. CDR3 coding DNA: TGTGCCAGCAGCTTAGGTAGTTTTCGCGCAACAGATACGCAGTATTTT. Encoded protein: CASSLGSFRATDTQYF.

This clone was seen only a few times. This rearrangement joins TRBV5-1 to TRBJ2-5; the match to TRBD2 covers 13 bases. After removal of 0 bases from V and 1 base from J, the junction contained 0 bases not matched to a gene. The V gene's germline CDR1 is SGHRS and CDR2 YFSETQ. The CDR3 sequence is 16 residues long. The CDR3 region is CASSLGLAGGQETQYF. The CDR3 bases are TGCGCCAGCAGCTTGGGACTAGCGGGGGGCCAAGAGACCCAGTACTTC.

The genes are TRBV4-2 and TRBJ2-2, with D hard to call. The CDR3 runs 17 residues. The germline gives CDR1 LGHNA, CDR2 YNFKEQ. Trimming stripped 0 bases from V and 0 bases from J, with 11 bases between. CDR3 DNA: TGTGCCAGCAGCCAAGAATGGCTCGCAACGAACACCGGGGAGCTGTTTTTT. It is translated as CASSQEWLATNTGELFF.

The CDR3 is CASSSIAGDSTDTQYF. The CDR3 bases are TGTGCCAGCAGCTCCATAGCGGGAGACAGCACAGATACGCAGTATTTT. V and J are TRBV11-1 and TRBJ2-3, with 9 positions matching TRBD2. The V gene end was trimmed by 4 bases and the J gene end by 0 bases; junction bases not matched to a gene: 5. Germline assignment: CDR1 SGHAT and CDR2 FQDESV (reference sequence). CDR3 length: 16 residues.

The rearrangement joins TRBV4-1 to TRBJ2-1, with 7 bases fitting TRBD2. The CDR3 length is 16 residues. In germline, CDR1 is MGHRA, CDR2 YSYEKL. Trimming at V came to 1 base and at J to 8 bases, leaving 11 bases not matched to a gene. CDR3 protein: CASSQATGGFSHEQFF. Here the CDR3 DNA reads TGCGCCAGCAGCCAAGCCACGGGAGGATTTAGTCATGAGCAGTTCTTC.

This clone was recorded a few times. CDR3 nucleotides: TGTGCCATCAGTCTGACAGGGGAACCAAATCAGCCCCAGCATTTT. The encoded protein is CAISLTGEPNQPQHF. This chain uses TRBV10-3 with TRBJ1-5; 8 nucleotides agree with TRBD1. V shed 5 bases, J shed 4 bases, and the junction held 7 bases outside the gene matches. The CDR3 spans 15 residues. Germline values: CDR1 ENHRY, CDR2 SYGVKD.

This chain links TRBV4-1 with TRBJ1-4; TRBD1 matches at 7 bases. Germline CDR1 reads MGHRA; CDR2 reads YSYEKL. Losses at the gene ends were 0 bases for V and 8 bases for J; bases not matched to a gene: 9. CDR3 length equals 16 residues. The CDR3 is CASSQDQAGGWEKLFF. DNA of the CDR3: TGCGCCAGCAGCCAAGATCAGGCAGGGGGTTGGGAAAAACTGTTTTTT.

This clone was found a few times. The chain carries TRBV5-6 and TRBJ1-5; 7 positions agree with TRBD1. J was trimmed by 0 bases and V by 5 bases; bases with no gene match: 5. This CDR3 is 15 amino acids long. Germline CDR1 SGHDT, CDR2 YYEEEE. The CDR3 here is CASSPRGVSNQPQHF. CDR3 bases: TGTGCCAGCAGTCCCAGGGGGGTTAGCAATCAGCCCCAGCATTTT.

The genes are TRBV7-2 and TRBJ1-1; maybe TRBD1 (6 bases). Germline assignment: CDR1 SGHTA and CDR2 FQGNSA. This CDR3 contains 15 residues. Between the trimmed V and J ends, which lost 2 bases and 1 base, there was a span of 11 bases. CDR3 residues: CASSLNPGANTEAFF. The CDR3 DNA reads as TGTGCCAGCAGCTTAAATCCAGGGGCGAACACTGAAGCTTTCTTT.

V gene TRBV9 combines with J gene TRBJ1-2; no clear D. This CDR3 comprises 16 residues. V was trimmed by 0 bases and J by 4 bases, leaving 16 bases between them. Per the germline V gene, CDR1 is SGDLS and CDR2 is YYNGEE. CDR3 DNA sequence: TGTGCCAGCAGCGTAGGCGGCGGTTTCACCTTCTATGGCTACACCTTC. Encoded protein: CASSVGGGFTFYGYTF.